This TCR beta chain was documented in a study of blood T cell repertoires in COVID-19. Study-level information: Sources were T cells, B-cell-depleted T cells, or PBMCs; the material itself was cDNA or gDNA.

The V gene's germline CDR1 is SGDLS and CDR2 YYNGEE. The CDR3 has 14 amino acids. The V gene lost 6 bases and the J gene lost 3 bases, with 12 bases spanning the gap. Method: immunoSEQ multiplex PCR; TCRdb's copy keeps in-frame clones and lacks some. Among tens of thousands of clones listed, roughly 86% were seen once. This rearrangement joins TRBV9 to TRBJ2-2; a weak D match, TRBD2 (6 bases). The sample taken for sequencing was peripheral blood. This TCR was sampled from a man in his forties or fifties with active COVID-19. The CDR3 here is CASTTGGDTGELFF. The CDR3 DNA sequence: TGTGCCAGCACCACAGGAGGGGACACCGGGGAGCTGTTTTTT.